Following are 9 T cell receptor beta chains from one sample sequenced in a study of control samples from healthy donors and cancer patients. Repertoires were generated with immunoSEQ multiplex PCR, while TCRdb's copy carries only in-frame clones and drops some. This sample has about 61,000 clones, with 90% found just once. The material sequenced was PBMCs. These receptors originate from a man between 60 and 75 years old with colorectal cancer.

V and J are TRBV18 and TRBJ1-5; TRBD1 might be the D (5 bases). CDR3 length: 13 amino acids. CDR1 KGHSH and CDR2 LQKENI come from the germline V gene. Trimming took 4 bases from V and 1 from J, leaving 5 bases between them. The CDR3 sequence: CASSQGSNQPQHF. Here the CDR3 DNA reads TGTGCCAGCTCACAGGGGAGCAATCAGCCCCAGCATTTT.

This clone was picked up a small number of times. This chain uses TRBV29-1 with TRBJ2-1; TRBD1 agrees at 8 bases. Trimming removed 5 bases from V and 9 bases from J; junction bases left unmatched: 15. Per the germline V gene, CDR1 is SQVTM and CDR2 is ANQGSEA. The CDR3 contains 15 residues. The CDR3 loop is CSVNRGTPGLGEQFF. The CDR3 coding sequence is TGCAGCGTTAACAGGGGGACCCCGGGGCTTGGTGAGCAGTTCTTC.

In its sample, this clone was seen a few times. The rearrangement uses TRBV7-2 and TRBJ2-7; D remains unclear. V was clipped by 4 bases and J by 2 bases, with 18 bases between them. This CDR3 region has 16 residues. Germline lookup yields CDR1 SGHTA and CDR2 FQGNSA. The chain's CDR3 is CASSSSGSLWAYEQYF. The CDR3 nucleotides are TGTGCCAGCAGCTCATCCGGAAGTTTATGGGCCTACGAGCAGTACTTC.

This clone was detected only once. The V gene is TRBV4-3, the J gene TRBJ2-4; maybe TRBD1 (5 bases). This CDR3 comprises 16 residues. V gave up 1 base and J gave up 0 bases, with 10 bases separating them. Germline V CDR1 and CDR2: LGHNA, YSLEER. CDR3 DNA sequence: TGCGCCAGCAGCCAAGGACGCCAGGGAGCCAAAAACATTCAGTACTTC. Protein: CASSQGRQGAKNIQYF.

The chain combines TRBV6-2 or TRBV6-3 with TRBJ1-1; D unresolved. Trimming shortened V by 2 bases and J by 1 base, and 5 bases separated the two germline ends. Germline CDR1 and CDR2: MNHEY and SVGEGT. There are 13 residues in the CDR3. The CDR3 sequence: CASSYLRNTEAFF. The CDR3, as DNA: TGTGCCAGCAGTTACCTCCGGAACACTGAAGCTTTCTTT.

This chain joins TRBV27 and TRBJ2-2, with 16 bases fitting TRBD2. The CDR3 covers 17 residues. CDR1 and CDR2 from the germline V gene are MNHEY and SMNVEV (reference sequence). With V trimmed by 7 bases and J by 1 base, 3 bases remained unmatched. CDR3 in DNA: TGTGCCAGCAAGGGACTAGCGGGGGGGAAGAACACCGGGGAGCTGTTTTTT. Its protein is CASKGLAGGKNTGELFF.

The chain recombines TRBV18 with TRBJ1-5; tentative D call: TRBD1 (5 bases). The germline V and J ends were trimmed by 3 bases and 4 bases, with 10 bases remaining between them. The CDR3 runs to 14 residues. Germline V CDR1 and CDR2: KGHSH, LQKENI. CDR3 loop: CASSPGQANQPQHF. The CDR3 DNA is TGTGCCAGCTCACCGGGGCAGGCTAATCAGCCCCAGCATTTT.

CDR3 region: CASSILDSNQPQHF. The DNA of the CDR3 is TGTGCCAGTAGTATACTAGACAGCAATCAGCCCCAGCATTTT. The V call is TRBV19, the J call TRBJ1-5; D gene unclear. Trimming removed 2 bases at V and 1 base at J, with 6 bases between. This CDR3 comprises 14 residues. The germline CDR1 and CDR2 sequences are LNHDA and SQIVND (reference sequence). Full variable domain (rest looked up from reference TRBV19 and TRBJ1-5): DGGITQSPKYLFRKEGQNVTLSCEQNLNHDAMYWYRQDPGQGLRLIYYSQIVNDFQKGDIAEGYSVSREKKESFPLTVTSAQKNPTAFYLCASSILDSNQPQHFGDGTRLSIL.

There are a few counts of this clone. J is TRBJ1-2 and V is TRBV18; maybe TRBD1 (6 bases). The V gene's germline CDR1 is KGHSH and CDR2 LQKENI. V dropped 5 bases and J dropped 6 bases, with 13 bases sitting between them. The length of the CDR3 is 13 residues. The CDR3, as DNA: TGTGCCAGCTCAACAGGGTGGTCGGATGGCTACACCTTC. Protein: CASSTGWSDGYTF. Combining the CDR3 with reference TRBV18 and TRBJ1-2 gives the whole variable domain NAGVMQNPRHLVRRRGQEARLRCSPMKGHSHVYWYRQLPEEGLKFMVYLQKENIIDESGMPKERFSAEFPKEGPSILRIQQVVRGDSAAYFCASSTGWSDGYTFGSGTRLTVV.